One T cell receptor (beta chain) is described in this entry. The data belong to a study of blood T cell repertoires in COVID-19. Looking at the study overall: Whether acute or convalescent, the COVID-19 samples came from the United States, Italy and Spain. T cells, B-cell-depleted T cells, or PBMCs provided the cDNA or gDNA that served as material.

Authors' processing steps: It was from reference gene primer amplification that nucleated cell counts were estimated. Clones were read by immunoSEQ multiplex PCR, and TCRdb kept only the in-frame ones, dropping some. The D gene and trimming were derived from the DNA, and the V and J assignments and clone size from that table. Of some 70,000 clones listed, 70% to 85% are singletons. This clonotype was sampled from a woman in her forties or fifties with acute or convalescent COVID-19. The sequenced sample was peripheral blood.

The CDR3 DNA reads as TGTGCCAGCAAATCGGGGGGACACCGTACCTCTGAAGCTTTCTTT. This codes for CASKSGGHRTSEAFF. The chain carries TRBV6-5 and TRBJ1-1; D may be TRBD1 (6 bases). The length of the CDR3 is 15 residues. The germline gives CDR1 MNHEY, CDR2 SVGAGI. The V and J ends lost 7 bases and 6 bases respectively, with 21 bases between them.